The next 16 T cell receptor beta chains were all read from a single sample in a study of regulatory T cells in long-lasting Graves disease. Documented time point: newly diagnosed GD, antithyroid drugs for less than 3 months. Extracted PBMC RNA gave rise to the TCR library. Construction of TCR beta libraries relied on iRepertoire HTBI primers and on Arm-PCR targeting CDR3 regions. MiXCR, applied by TCRdb to the multiplex PCR reads, yields one record per CDR3 protein. Of 300,000 to 400,000 distinct CDR3 sequences listed, about 16% are singletons. Source: peripheral blood mononuclear cells (PBMCs), taken at new diagnosis, from a patient treated with antithyroid drugs. The receptors come from a female donor with Graves disease.

This clonotype was detected many times. CDR3 residues: CASSYGGISDSSYEQYF. CDR3 coding DNA: TGTGCCAGCAGTTACGGGGGAATTTCCGACAGCTCCTACGAGCAGTACTTC. This chain uses TRBV6-2 or TRBV6-3 with TRBJ2-7, with D possibly called TRBD1 or TRBD2 (5 bases each). The V gene's germline CDR1 is MNHEY and CDR2 SVGEGT. Trimming left V 2 bases short and J 0 bases short, with 17 bases between. CDR3 length equals 17 residues.

As for this clonotype: A much more abundant neighbour one base away suggests this may be a read error. This chain connects TRBV6-2 or TRBV6-3 to TRBJ2-7, with D hard to call. The CDR3 length is 16 residues. Germline V gene data show CDR1 as MNHEY and CDR2 as SVGEGT. CDR3 loop: CASSYFSERYSYKQYF. For the CDR3, the DNA is TGTGCCAGCAGTTACTTTTCCGAGAGGTACTCCTACAAGCAGTACTTC.

This clonotype was seen repeatedly, ten times or more. CDR3 protein: CASGGTARTGELFF. CDR3 nucleotide sequence: TGTGCCAGCGGGGGGACCGCCCGGACCGGGGAGCTGTTTTTT. The chain employs TRBV2 and TRBJ2-2, with D perhaps matching TRBD2 (6 bases). Deletions cut 8 bases from V and 5 bases from J, with 15 bases between. The length of the CDR3 is 14 residues. CDR1 is SNHLY, CDR2 FYNNEI, per germline.

This clonotype was seen at least ten times. The V gene is TRBV30, the J gene TRBJ1-1, with D possibly being TRBD1 (6 bases). CDR1 and CDR2 (germline): GTSNPN, SVGIG (reference sequence). The V gene lost 2 bases and the J gene lost 4 bases, with 11 bases spanning the gap. This CDR3 is built from 13 residues. Written as DNA, the CDR3 is TGTGCCTGGAGTAAGTTCAGGGGCACTGAAGCTTTCTTT. This gives the protein CAWSKFRGTEAFF.

This clonotype was detected many times. The V call is TRBV6-1, the J call TRBJ1-6; unclear D gene. Trimming pared 6 bases from V and 10 bases from J, leaving 16 bases between. CDR1 is MNHNS, CDR2 SASEGT, per germline. The CDR3 totals 14 residues. The CDR3 DNA follows: TGTGCCAGCAGCCCCGGGAGGGTTAGATCACCCCTCCACTTT. It is translated as CASSPGRVRSPLHF.

This clonotype occurred many times. The V call is TRBV5-6, the J call TRBJ1-5; D unresolved. The length of the CDR3 is 16 residues. CDR1 and CDR2 (germline): SGHDT, YYEEEE. V shed 1 base and J shed 0 bases, with 11 bases lying between them. The CDR3 spells CASSLSQSDSNQPQHF. In DNA form, the CDR3 reads TGTGCCAGCAGCTTGTCCCAGTCCGATAGCAATCAGCCCCAGCATTTT.

The sample holds many counts of this clonotype. This chain uses TRBV5-4 with TRBJ2-3, with 9 bases identical to TRBD2. The CDR3 length is 17 residues. V gave up 0 bases and J gave up 0 bases; unmatched junction bases: 5. Germline lookup yields CDR1 SGHNT and CDR2 YYREEE (reference sequence). The CDR3 loop reads CASSLAGSGRSTDTQYF. CDR3 in DNA: TGTGCCAGCAGCTTGGCGGGGAGCGGGAGGAGCACAGATACGCAGTATTTT.

At least ten counts were recorded for this clonotype. V is TRBV27 and J is TRBJ2-7, with 7 nucleotides matching TRBD2. The V gene's germline CDR1 is MNHEY and CDR2 SMNVEV (reference sequence). V lost 4 bases and J lost 3; bases outside the gene matches: 6. The CDR3 is 14 amino acids. CDR3 nucleotides: TGTGCCAGCAGTTCGGCGGGAGTTTTCTACGAGCAGTACTTC. This codes for CASSSAGVFYEQYF.

A few counts support this clonotype. The rearrangement joins TRBV6-1 to TRBJ2-3; 10 nucleotides align to TRBD2. Germline V gene sequence: CDR1 MNHNS, CDR2 SASEGT. Trimming removed 4 bases from V and 5 bases from J; junction bases left unmatched: 12. The length of the CDR3 is 17 residues. The CDR3 region is CASSARTSGGGRDTQYF. CDR3 DNA sequence: TGTGCCAGCAGTGCTCGGACTAGCGGTGGAGGAAGAGATACGCAGTATTTT.

The V gene is TRBV24-1, the J gene TRBJ2-3, with D hard to call. CDR1 and CDR2 from the germline V gene are KGHDR and SFDVKD. CDR3 size: 15 residues. V lost 9 bases and J 0 bases, leaving 15 bases between the germline ends. The CDR3 sequence: CATGGTASSTDTQYF. In DNA, the CDR3 is TGTGCCACCGGTGGCACGGCTTCTAGCACAGATACGCAGTATTTT.

This clonotype has a count of ten or more. This chain connects TRBV4-1 to TRBJ2-5; D unresolved. Germline lookup yields CDR1 MGHRA and CDR2 YSYEKL. The CDR3 contains 13 residues. Deletions cut 3 bases from V and 5 bases from J, with 10 bases between. This chain's CDR3 is CASSHPLGETQYF. Here the CDR3 DNA reads TGCGCCAGCAGCCACCCCCTAGGGGAGACCCAGTACTTC.

This clonotype was seen many times. The CDR3: CASSQGGGTGELFF. CDR3 nucleotide sequence: TGCGCCAGCAGCCAAGGGGGTGGGACCGGGGAGCTGTTTTTT. The V call is TRBV4-1, the J call TRBJ2-2; D remains ambiguous. The CDR3 is 14 amino acids. Germline V gene sequence: CDR1 MGHRA, CDR2 YSYEKL. Trimming cost V 1 base and J 5 bases, with 8 bases left between them.

Many counts were recorded for this clonotype. One end of the junction varies from germline; a read error may be responsible. V usage is TRBV6-5 and J usage is TRBJ1-5; no definite D call. Per the germline V gene, CDR1 is MNHEY and CDR2 is SVGAGI. This CDR3 contains 15 residues. CDR3 sequence: CASSNSGRDDQPQHF. CDR3 coding DNA: TGTGCCAGCAGTAACTCAGGCAGAGACGATCAGCCCCAGCATTTT.

This clonotype occurred many times. V is TRBV12-3 or TRBV12-4 and J is TRBJ1-5; D is ambiguous. The V end lost 3 bases, the J end lost 2 bases, and 8 bases lay between the germline ends. This CDR3 comprises 14 residues. CDR3 DNA sequence: TGTGCCAGCAGTTTTGACCCGGGCAATCAGCCCCAGCATTTT. It encodes CASSFDPGNQPQHF.

This clonotype was recorded at least ten times. This chain connects TRBV7-3 to TRBJ2-1; D possibly corresponds to TRBD2 (6 bases). Between the trimmed V and J ends, which lost 1 base and 9 bases, there was a span of 10 bases. CDR1 is SGHTA, CDR2 FQGTGA, per germline. The CDR3 length is 13 residues. Written as DNA, the CDR3 is TGTGCCAGCAGCTTAAGCGGGGCCCGTGAGCAGTTCTTC. This translates into CASSLSGAREQFF.

V gene TRBV27 combines with J gene TRBJ2-5, with D perhaps matching TRBD2 (5 bases). The germline CDR1 and CDR2 sequences are MNHEY and SMNVEV (reference sequence). V was pared by 5 bases and J by 2 bases, with 12 bases between. The CDR3 totals 14 residues. The CDR3 reads CASSEGAGQETQYF. The CDR3 nucleotides are TGTGCCAGCAGTGAGGGCGCCGGACAAGAGACCCAGTACTTC.